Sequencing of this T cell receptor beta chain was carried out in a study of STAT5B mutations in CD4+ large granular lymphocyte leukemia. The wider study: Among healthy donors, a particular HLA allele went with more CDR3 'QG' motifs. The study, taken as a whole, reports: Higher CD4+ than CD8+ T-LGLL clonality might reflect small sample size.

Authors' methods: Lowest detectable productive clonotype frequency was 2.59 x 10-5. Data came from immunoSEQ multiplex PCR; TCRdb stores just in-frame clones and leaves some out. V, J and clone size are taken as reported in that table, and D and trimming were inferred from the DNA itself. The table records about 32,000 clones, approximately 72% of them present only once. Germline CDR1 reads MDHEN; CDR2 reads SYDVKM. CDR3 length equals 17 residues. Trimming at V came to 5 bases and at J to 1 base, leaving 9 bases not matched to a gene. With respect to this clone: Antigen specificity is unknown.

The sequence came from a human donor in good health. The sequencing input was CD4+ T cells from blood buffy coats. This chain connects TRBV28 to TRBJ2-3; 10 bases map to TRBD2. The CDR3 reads CASSRLESGGGTDTQYF. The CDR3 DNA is TGTGCCAGCAGTCGATTAGAGAGCGGGGGGGGCACAGATACGCAGTATTTT.